This TCR beta chain was obtained from a study of vaccination effects on CD4 cells after COVID-19. On this clone itself: What it binds is not known.

Having been cultured for roughly 11 days, the cells underwent CD4+ T cell isolation. Either the mRNA-1273 or the BNT162b2 vaccine was given to participants as two doses. Nobody among the vaccine recipients had prior SARS-CoV-2 infection (nucleocapsid antibodies were negative). The method was immunoSEQ multiplex PCR; TCRdb's version includes in-frame clones alone and lacks a portion of them. The sample carries 60,000 to 80,000 clones, just under 75% recorded once. Sequences were derived from CD4+ T cells from PBMCs cultured without peptide, sampled after COVID-19 vaccination. This TCR came from a human donor who received a COVID-19 vaccine.

CDR3 bases: TGTGCCAGCAGCTTACCCGGGACAGTGAACACTGAAGCTTTCTTT. Translation: CASSLPGTVNTEAFF. The J gene is TRBJ1-1, the V gene TRBV5-8; 7 bases are a match to TRBD1. The CDR3 sequence is 15 residues long. The V and J ends lost 2 bases and 0 bases, in that order; junction bases with no gene match: 4. Germline V gene data show CDR1 as SGHTS and CDR2 as YDEGEE. Full variable domain (missing parts from reference TRBV5-8 and TRBJ1-1): EAGVTQSPTHLIKTRGQQATLRCSPISGHTSVYWYQQALGLGLQFLLWYDEGEERNRGNFPPRFSGRQFPNYSSELNVNALELEDSALYLCASSLPGTVNTEAFFGQGTRLTVV.